This T cell receptor (beta chain) was obtained from a study of blood T cell repertoires in COVID-19. As for the study in general: Acute and convalescent COVID-19 samples came from the United States, Italy and Spain. PBMCs, B-cell-depleted T cells, or T cells were the source of the cDNA or gDNA that made up the material.

The length of the CDR3 is 17 residues. V shed 4 bases and J shed 6 bases, with 24 bases lying between them. Per germline, CDR1 SGHTA and CDR2 FQGNSA. Per the study methods: Amplification from reference gene primers served as the basis for estimated nucleated cell counts. Repertoires were generated with immunoSEQ multiplex PCR, while TCRdb's copy carries only in-frame clones and drops some. For V, J and clone size, that table is used; D and trimming come from the DNA. The sample carries 200,000 to 250,000 clones, nearly 85% recorded once. Material: peripheral blood. This TCR derives from a woman younger than 45 with COVID-19, enrolled during active disease. The V call is TRBV7-2, the J call TRBJ1-2; D may be TRBD1 (5 bases). This CDR3 is CASSSTTSDTGRHGYTF. In nucleotides, the CDR3 is TGTGCCAGCAGCTCCACTACTTCGGACACCGGGAGGCATGGCTACACCTTC.